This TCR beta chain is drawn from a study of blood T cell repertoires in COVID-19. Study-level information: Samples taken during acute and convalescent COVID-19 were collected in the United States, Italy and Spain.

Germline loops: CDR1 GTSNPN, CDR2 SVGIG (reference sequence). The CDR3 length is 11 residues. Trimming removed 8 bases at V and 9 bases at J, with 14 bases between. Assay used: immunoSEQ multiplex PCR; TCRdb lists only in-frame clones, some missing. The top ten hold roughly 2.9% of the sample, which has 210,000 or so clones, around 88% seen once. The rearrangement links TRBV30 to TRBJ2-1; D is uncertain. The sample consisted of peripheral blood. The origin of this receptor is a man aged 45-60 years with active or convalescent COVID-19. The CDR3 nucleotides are TGTGCCGGGCGTCTCCCGGCTGAGCAGTTCTTC. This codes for CAGRLPAEQFF.